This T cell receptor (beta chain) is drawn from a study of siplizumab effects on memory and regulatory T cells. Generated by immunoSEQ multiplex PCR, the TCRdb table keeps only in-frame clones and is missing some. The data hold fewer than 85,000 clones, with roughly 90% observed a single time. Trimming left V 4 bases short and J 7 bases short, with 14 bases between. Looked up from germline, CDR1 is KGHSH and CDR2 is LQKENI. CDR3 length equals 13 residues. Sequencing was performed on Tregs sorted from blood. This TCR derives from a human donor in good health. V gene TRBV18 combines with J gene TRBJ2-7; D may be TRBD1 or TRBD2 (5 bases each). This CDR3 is CASSLGPLGEQYF. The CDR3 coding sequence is TGTGCCAGCTCACTGGGACCCCTGGGTGAGCAGTACTTC. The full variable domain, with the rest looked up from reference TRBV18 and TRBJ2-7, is NAGVMQNPRHLVRRRGQEARLRCSPMKGHSHVYWYRQLPEEGLKFMVYLQKENIIDESGMPKERFSAEFPKEGPSILRIQQVVRGDSAAYFCASSLGPLGEQYFGPGTRLTVT.